This T cell receptor (beta chain) was identified during a study of PD-1 blockade in classical Hodgkin lymphoma. The junction had 7 bases not matched to a gene; V was cut back by 5 bases and J by 6 bases. The V gene's germline CDR1 is SGHRS and CDR2 YFSETQ. The CDR3 contains 14 residues. Clones were read by immunoSEQ multiplex PCR, and TCRdb kept only the in-frame ones, dropping some. Altogether tens of thousands of clones are present, approximately 90% being singletons, with the ten largest covering about 12%. There was relapse after autologous stem cell transplantation in every patient, and there was variation in brentuximab vedotin exposure.

The source of this sequence is a human donor with classical Hodgkin lymphoma. The rearrangement joins TRBV5-1 to TRBJ2-1; 8 bases are a match to TRBD1. The material sequenced was peripheral blood mononuclear cells (PBMCs), taken at baseline. The CDR3 spells CASRTGTGGNEQFF. CDR3 sequence (DNA): TGCGCCAGCAGAACGGGAACAGGGGGCAATGAGCAGTTCTTC.